This T cell receptor (beta chain) appears in the sequencing data of a study of blood T cells in healthy people across ages. The CDR3 is made up of 16 amino acids. Looked up from germline, CDR1 is SGHTA and CDR2 is FQGNSA. J was trimmed by 4 bases and V by 1 base; bases with no gene match: 9. Total RNA extraction produced at least 5 micrograms (per sample) for the study. Sample-barcoded 5' priming and a J-beta primer mix drove a second PCR of about 7 to 12 cycles. Using its own MiXCR run on the 5' RACE reads, TCRdb lists one record per CDR3 protein. The sample has about 970,000 distinct CDR3 sequences, roughly 51% seen once.

This TCR came from a woman aged 55-70 years in good health. Sequenced input: blood. The rearrangement uses TRBV7-2 and TRBJ1-2, with TRBD1 matching 7 bases. The CDR3 loop reads CASSLGPGQLTYGYTF. Here the CDR3 DNA reads TGTGCCAGCAGCTTAGGCCCGGGACAGCTGACCTATGGCTACACCTTC.